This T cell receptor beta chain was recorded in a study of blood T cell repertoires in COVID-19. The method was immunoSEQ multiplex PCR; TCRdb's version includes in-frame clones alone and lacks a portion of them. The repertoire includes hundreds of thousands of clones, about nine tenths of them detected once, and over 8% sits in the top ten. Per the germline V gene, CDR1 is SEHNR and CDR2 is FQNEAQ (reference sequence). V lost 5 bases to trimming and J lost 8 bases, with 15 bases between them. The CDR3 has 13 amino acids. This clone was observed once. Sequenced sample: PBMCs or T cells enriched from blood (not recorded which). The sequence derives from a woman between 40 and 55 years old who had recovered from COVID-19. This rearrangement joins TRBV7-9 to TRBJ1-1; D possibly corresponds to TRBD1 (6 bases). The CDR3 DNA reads TGTGCCAGCAGCGTGGACAGCGTTGGGGAAGCTTTCTTT. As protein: CASSVDSVGEAFF.